Below, 27 T cell receptor beta chains from the same sample are listed, as sequenced in a study of T cells expressing NK-cell markers. From its re-call of the 5' RACE reads, TCRdb lists each CDR3 protein once, without DNA. Its clone listing holds roughly 390,000 distinct CDR3 sequences. Sequencing was performed on blood T cells: a sorted CD56 or NKG2C T cell subset, CD4+ or CD8+ T cells, or bulk PBMC T cells (not recorded which). These TCRs come from a man aged 18-69 years in good health.

The chain joins TRBV6-1 to TRBJ2-1; TCRdb calls TRBD2, which cannot be checked without DNA. The CDR3 is 14 residues long. From germline, CDR1 is MNHNS and CDR2 SASEGT. The CDR3 reads CASIERAPYNEQFF.

This sequence joins TRBV5-4 and TRBJ2-3. Germline CDR1 SGHNT, CDR2 YYREEE (reference sequence). The CDR3 is 15 residues long. CDR3 residues: CASSFGLHSTDTQYF. Combining the CDR3 with reference TRBV5-4 and TRBJ2-3 gives the whole variable domain ETGVTQSPTHLIKTRGQQVTLRCSSQSGHNTVSWYQQALGQGPQFIFQYYREEENGRGNFPPRFSGLQFPNYSSELNVNALELDDSALYLCASSFGLHSTDTQYFGPGTRLTVL.

The chain couples TRBV28 to TRBJ2-5; the D gene TCRdb calls, TRBD1, cannot be checked with no DNA. The V gene's germline CDR1 is MDHEN and CDR2 SYDVKM. This CDR3 comprises 15 residues. CDR3 sequence: CASSTGTGGAKTQYF.

The V call is TRBV5-6, the J call TRBJ2-7; TCRdb indicates TRBD1, and absent DNA this call remains unverified. Germline V CDR1 and CDR2: SGHDT, YYEEEE. The CDR3 extends over 15 amino acids. Here the CDR3 reads CASRENGRDTYEQYF.

The chain links TRBV4-2 to TRBJ2-4; lacking DNA, the TRBD2 call made by TCRdb goes unchecked. Germline loops: CDR1 LGHNA, CDR2 YNFKEQ. The CDR3 loop spans 17 amino acids. CDR3 residues: CASSLASAGGLKNIQYF.

The chain has TRBV6-2 or TRBV6-3 and TRBJ2-2. The germline V gene has CDR1 MNHEY and CDR2 SVGEGT. The CDR3 sequence is 13 residues long. The CDR3 loop reads CASNQYSTGELFF.

The rearrangement joins TRBV7-2 to TRBJ1-2; the D call from TCRdb, TRBD1, cannot be confirmed without DNA. Looked up from germline, CDR1 is SGHTA and CDR2 is FQGNSA. There are 14 residues in the CDR3. The CDR3 loop is CASRGQGNLGGYTF.

J is TRBJ1-1 and V is TRBV5-1. This CDR3 has 16 residues. Germline CDR1 SGHRS, CDR2 YFSETQ. The CDR3 is CASSLGFGVGNTEAFF.

The chain couples TRBV20-1 to TRBJ2-5; TCRdb names TRBD1, which stays unverified in the absence of DNA. Looked up from germline, CDR1 is DFQATT and CDR2 is SNEGSKA (reference sequence). CDR3 length: 14 residues. CDR3 in amino acids: CSASRDRVLETQYF.

The V gene is TRBV20-1, the J gene TRBJ2-3; absent DNA, TCRdb's TRBD1 call cannot be checked. The CDR3 has 17 residues. Germline CDR1 reads DFQATT; CDR2 reads SNEGSKA (reference sequence). The CDR3 loop reads CSAKRGSRTGVGDTQYF.

The V call is TRBV12-3 or TRBV12-4, the J call TRBJ2-4. The CDR3 sequence is 15 residues long. The CDR3 region is CASSFSGTVKNIQYF.

J is TRBJ1-1 and V is TRBV5-1; TCRdb's D gene call, TRBD1, goes unchecked for lack of DNA. Looked up from germline, CDR1 is SGHRS and CDR2 is YFSETQ. This CDR3 is built from 16 residues. CDR3 sequence reads: CASSFGSGTGNTEAFF.

J is TRBJ2-3 and V is TRBV7-2; with no DNA, the TCRdb D assignment of TRBD1 cannot be verified. CDR3 length equals 17 residues. Germline assignment: CDR1 SGHTA and CDR2 FQGNSA. CDR3 loop: CASSLASARGGTDTQYF. The full variable domain, its missing parts supplied by reference TRBV7-2 and TRBJ2-3, is GAGVSQSPSNKVTEKGKDVELRCDPISGHTALYWYRQSLGQGLEFLIYFQGNSAPDKSGLPSDRFSAERTGGSVSTLTIQRTQQEDSAVYLCASSLASARGGTDTQYFGPGTRLTVL.

The chain employs TRBV9 and TRBJ2-5; lacking DNA, the TRBD1 call made by TCRdb goes unchecked. From germline, CDR1 is SGDLS and CDR2 YYNGEE. The CDR3 contains 15 residues. Here the CDR3 reads CASSVRWARGETQYF.

V is TRBV19 and J is TRBJ2-5. Germline-derived CDR1 and CDR2 are LNHDA and SQIVND (reference sequence). CDR3 length equals 14 residues. The chain's CDR3 is CASSMVHSQETQYF.

J is TRBJ2-6 and V is TRBV21-1. TRBV21-1 is described as a pseudogene. The CDR3 runs 20 residues. The chain's CDR3 is CASSILWRLQGFSGANVLTF.

This chain connects TRBV5-1 to TRBJ2-7; TCRdb's D call of TRBD1 is untestable without DNA. This CDR3 spans 15 amino acids. Germline V gene lookup returns CDR1 SGHRS and CDR2 YFSETQ. The CDR3 reads CASSPGQGPLHEQYF.

The chain uses TRBV3-1 and TRBJ2-7; the TCRdb D gene call, TRBD1, has no DNA to confirm it. Per germline, CDR1 LGHDT and CDR2 YNNKEL (reference sequence). The CDR3 is 15 amino acids. This CDR3 is CASSQRGQGAHEQYF.

The chain has TRBV5-1 and TRBJ2-1; the D gene TCRdb calls, TRBD2, cannot be checked with no DNA. The CDR3 is 17 residues long. Germline V gives CDR1 SGHRS, CDR2 YFSETQ. The CDR3 region is CASSTTSGGDLYNEQFF.

This rearrangement joins TRBV5-5 to TRBJ2-2. This CDR3 spans 15 amino acids. In germline, CDR1 is SGHKS, CDR2 YYEKEE (reference sequence). The CDR3 loop is CASSSGGSYTGELFF. Filled out from reference TRBV5-5 and TRBJ2-2, the complete variable domain reads DAGVTQSPTHLIKTRGQQVTLRCSPISGHKSVSWYQQVLGQGPQFIFQYYEKEERGRGNFPDRFSARQFPNYSSELNVNALLLGDSALYLCASSSGGSYTGELFFGEGSRLTVL.

The V call is TRBV7-9, the J call TRBJ2-1; TCRdb outputs TRBD2, but without DNA this stays unchecked. From germline, CDR1 is SEHNR and CDR2 FQNEAQ (reference sequence). The CDR3 is made up of 17 amino acids. CDR3 residues: CASNPTGGRGTYNEQFF.

V gene TRBV7-2 combines with J gene TRBJ1-2; without DNA, the TCRdb call of TRBD1 cannot be checked. Germline lookup yields CDR1 SGHTA and CDR2 FQGNSA. The CDR3 extends over 13 amino acids. CDR3 region: CASSYEGVYGYTF. Full variable domain (rest looked up from reference TRBV7-2 and TRBJ1-2): GAGVSQSPSNKVTEKGKDVELRCDPISGHTALYWYRQSLGQGLEFLIYFQGNSAPDKSGLPSDRFSAERTGGSVSTLTIQRTQQEDSAVYLCASSYEGVYGYTFGSGTRLTVV.

The gene calls are TRBV3-1 and TRBJ1-3; without DNA, the TCRdb call of TRBD1 cannot be checked. Germline lookup yields CDR1 LGHDT and CDR2 YNNKEL (reference sequence). This CDR3 spans 16 amino acids. This CDR3 reads CASSQDVPNSGNTIYF. The whole variable domain, remainder taken from reference TRBV3-1 and TRBJ1-3, is DTAVSQTPKYLVTQMGNDKSIKCEQNLGHDTMYWYKQDSKKFLKIMFSYNNKELIINETVPNRFSPKSPDKAHLNLHINSLELGDSAVYFCASSQDVPNSGNTIYFGEGSWLTVV.

V usage is TRBV12-5 and J usage is TRBJ2-5; TCRdb's D gene call, TRBD1, goes unchecked for lack of DNA. The CDR3 extends over 14 amino acids. Germline values: CDR1 LGHNT, CDR2 FRNRAP. The CDR3 spells CASGLTGGVKTQYF. Looking up the rest from reference TRBV12-5 and TRBJ2-5 gives the full variable domain: DARVTQTPRHKVTEMGQEVTMRCQPILGHNTVFWYRQTMMQGLELLAYFRNRAPLDDSGMPKDRFSAEMPDATLATLKIQPSEPRDSAVYFCASGLTGGVKTQYFGPGTRLLVL.

This rearrangement joins TRBV30 to TRBJ2-5. Per germline, CDR1 GTSNPN and CDR2 SVGIG (reference sequence). The CDR3 runs to 14 residues. This chain's CDR3 is CAWSVGGGVETQYF.

The V call is TRBV27, the J call TRBJ2-7; without DNA, the TCRdb call of TRBD1 cannot be checked. The CDR3 spans 13 residues. Germline CDR1 is MNHEY and CDR2 is SMNVEV (reference sequence). The CDR3 region is CASSLWKGREQYF.

The genes are TRBV15 and TRBJ1-2. The germline V gene encodes CDR1 LNHNV and CDR2 YYDKDF (reference sequence). This CDR3 has 14 amino acids. The CDR3 sequence is CATSRGDSTLGYTF.